This T cell receptor (beta chain) was documented in a study of post-analysis software for immune sequencing data. Study context: Relapsing-remitting, secondary progressive and progressive-relapsing multiple sclerosis courses were included.

As concerns this clonotype: No antigen is known for it.

Built from TCR beta cDNA, the libraries had unique molecular identifiers in them. Starting from approximately 1 to 10 million T cells, the study yielded about half a million cDNA molecules. A single record per CDR3 protein comes from TCRdb applying MiXCR to the PCR reads. The sample comprises hundreds of thousands of distinct CDR3 sequences, 25% to 30% of which are singletons, and approximately 0.55% rests with the top ten. Germline V gives CDR1 LGHNA, CDR2 YSLEER. V dropped 1 base and J dropped 4 bases, with 8 bases sitting between them. This CDR3 is built from 14 residues. Broader study findings: Compared with controls, patients had more of about five TRBV segments, including TRBV5-6, TRBV5-1 and TRBV20-1. Normalized Chao1 diversity was significantly lower in multiple sclerosis patients than in controls. Strong co-clustering by F measure linked samples that shared a preparation batch.

The sequence came from a girl aged 10 to 17 with multiple sclerosis. This rearrangement joins TRBV4-3 to TRBJ2-1; D is uncertain. Sequencing used blood. The CDR3 coding sequence is TGCGCCAGCAGCCAAGCGACGCGATACAATGAGCAGTTCTTC. Translating gives CASSQATRYNEQFF.